These 27 T cell receptor beta chains were all obtained from the same sample, sequenced in a study of T cells in Graves' hyperthyroidism and ophthalmopathy (dated by TCRdb to 2018 to 2020). Receptor amplification or capture employed multiplex PCR. Sequencing was carried out with an Illumina HiSeq 2000. The TCR beta CDR3 regions were amplified from the RNA transcripts. A first-round RT-PCR of the TCR CDR3 used the HTBI primer set with the Qiagen OneStep RT-PCR kit. TCRdb redid the processing of the public reads, applying fastp at Q25 and MiXCR, and retained in-frame beta chains. Rows are combined by CDR3 protein, so each entry shows the most common genes and DNA. Across this sample there are around 690,000 distinct CDR3 sequences, with around a sixth seen only once. The ten largest clones capture around a sixth of the sample. Sequencing used blood. These receptors were collected from a man aged 45 to 65 with Graves' hyperthyroidism.

This clonotype occurred many times. This chain connects TRBV6-1 to TRBJ2-7; 8 nucleotides match TRBD2. Germline V lookup: CDR1 MNHNS, CDR2 SASEGT. This CDR3 comprises 17 residues. The junction had 16 bases not matched to a gene; V was cut back by 7 bases and J by 2 bases. This CDR3 reads CASTQPGGGRFTYEQYF. The CDR3 bases are TGTGCCAGCACCCAACCGGGCGGGGGGCGATTCACCTACGAGCAGTACTTC.

With regard to this clonotype: A much larger clone sits a single nucleotide away, making a read error possible. The chain links TRBV7-9 to TRBJ2-7, with 9 bases matching TRBD2. Germline CDR1 SEHNR, CDR2 FQNEAQ (reference sequence). The CDR3 spans 15 residues. The CDR3 spells CASSGGASGTYEHYF. The CDR3, as DNA: TGTGCCAGCAGCGGAGGGGCTAGCGGGACCTACGAGCATTACTTC.

This clonotype appeared a few times. The chain's CDR3 is CASSVRSGADTQYF. CDR3 DNA: TGTGCCAGCAGCGTGCGAAGCGGGGCAGATACGCAGTATTTT. The rearrangement joins TRBV9 to TRBJ2-3; 7 nucleotides match TRBD2. CDR1 is SGDLS, CDR2 YYNGEE, per germline. The J segment lost 4 bases and the V segment lost 2 bases, leaving 4 bases of the junction unmatched. CDR3 length: 14 amino acids.

This clonotype was observed many times. The V and J genes are TRBV5-1 and TRBJ1-1, with unresolved D. This CDR3 comprises 14 residues. The ends were cut back, 1 base at V and 1 base at J, with 8 bases in the middle. Per germline, CDR1 SGHRS and CDR2 YFSETQ. The CDR3 DNA reads TGCGCCAGCAGCTTGATTCGGGAGAACACTGAAGCTTTCTTT. This translates into CASSLIRENTEAFF.

Worth noting for this clonotype: One end of the junction does not line up with germline, which may come from a read error. The V and J genes are TRBV12-3 or TRBV12-4 and TRBJ2-1, with TRBD1 matching over 8 bases. This CDR3 region has 18 residues. CDR3 DNA sequence: TGTGCCAGCTCAGGACAGGGTAGGGGCAAGGGTTCGTACAAGGAGCAGTTCTTC. This sequence encodes CASSGQGRGKGSYKEQFF.

The gene calls are TRBV20-1 and TRBJ2-1, with D hard to call. V was cut by 1 base and J by 10 bases, with 11 bases left in between. This CDR3 has 12 amino acids. Germline CDR1 reads DFQATT; CDR2 reads SNEGSKA (reference sequence). CDR3 residues: CSARGAAQEQFF. The CDR3 bases are TGCAGTGCTAGAGGGGCAGCTCAGGAGCAGTTCTTC.

This clonotype came up many times. This chain joins TRBV12-3 or TRBV12-4 and TRBJ2-1; a possible D gene is TRBD2 (5 bases). V lost 6 bases and J lost 0, with 15 bases in between. This CDR3 is 16 amino acids long. The CDR3 loop reads CASSSLASSSYNEQFF. DNA of the CDR3: TGTGCCAGCAGCTCTTTAGCGTCCAGCTCCTACAATGAGCAGTTCTTC.

This clonotype was detected ten times or more. The chain joins TRBV7-2 to TRBJ1-1; TRBD1 aligns across 7 bases. Germline V gene sequence: CDR1 SGHTA, CDR2 FQGNSA. CDR3 length equals 14 residues. V was clipped by 4 bases and J by 1 base; unmatched bases: 3. The CDR3 nucleotides are TGTGCCAGCAGCTCACAGGGGCAGAACACTGAAGCTTTCTTT. Translation gives CASSSQGQNTEAFF.

This clonotype showed up many times. The rearrangement links TRBV2 to TRBJ1-6; the match to TRBD1 covers 10 bases. The CDR3 totals 11 residues. Trimming at V came to 6 bases and at J to 16 bases, leaving 3 bases not matched to a gene. Germline assignment: CDR1 SNHLY and CDR2 FYNNEI. CDR3 in DNA: TGTGCCAGCAGCGGGACAGGGGAACTCCACTTT. This translates into CASSGTGELHF. Based on the CDR3 plus reference TRBV2 and TRBJ1-6, the full variable domain is EPEVTQTPSHQVTQMGQEVILRCVPISNHLYFYWYRQILGQKVEFLVSFYNNEISEKSEIFDDQFSVERPDGSNFTLKIRSTKLEDSAMYFCASSGTGELHFGNGTRLTVT.

Turning to this clonotype: The conserved closing phenylalanine or tryptophan is absent in this CDR3, likely reflecting a read error. This chain joins TRBV30 and TRBJ2-7; the D gene is possibly TRBD2 (6 bases). Trimming pared 3 bases from V and 0 bases from J, leaving 12 bases between. The germline CDR1 and CDR2 sequences are GTSNPN and SVGIG (reference sequence). The CDR3 is 14 residues long. The CDR3 sequence: CAWRKAGSSYEQYL. Here the CDR3 DNA reads TGTGCCTGGAGGAAAGCGGGTAGCTCCTACGAGCAGTACCTC.

This clonotype was counted between two and nine times. A read error may produce the germline difference seen at one junction end. This chain joins TRBV7-2 and TRBJ2-1, with D hard to call. The CDR3 is 13 residues long. Germline-derived CDR1 and CDR2 are SGHTA and FQGNSA. The CDR3 loop reads CASRLDSWSLLFF. As DNA, the CDR3 is TGTGCCAGCAGATTAGATAGCTGGAGTTTGTTGTTCTTC.

This clonotype came up many times. The J gene is TRBJ1-3, the V gene TRBV30; D possibly corresponds to TRBD1 (5 bases). CDR1 is GTSNPN and CDR2 is SVGIG in the germline V gene (reference sequence). The CDR3 sequence is 13 residues long. CDR3 bases: TGTGGTTTGGGGGGAGTCTCTGGAAACACCATATATTTT. Translation gives CGLGGVSGNTIYF.

This clonotype was counted at least ten times. The V call is TRBV10-3, the J call TRBJ1-6; weak D call: TRBD1 (5 bases). V was cut by 8 bases and J by 5 bases, with 7 bases left in between. Germline loops: CDR1 ENHRY, CDR2 SYGVKD. CDR3 size: 12 residues. CDR3 DNA: TGTGCCATCCAGGGAGATAATTCACCCCTCCACTTT. The encoded protein is CAIQGDNSPLHF.

The rearrangement links TRBV6-5 to TRBJ2-1; 12 nucleotides agree with TRBD2. The CDR3 is made up of 13 amino acids. The germline gives CDR1 MNHEY, CDR2 SVGAGI. Trimming removed 0 bases from V and 16 bases from J; junction bases left unmatched: 4. CDR3 in DNA: TGTGCCAGCAGTTACTCGACTAGCGGGAGAGGTTTCTTC. It encodes CASSYSTSGRGFF.

This clonotype has a count of ten or more. The rearrangement uses TRBV28 and TRBJ1-5; D is perhaps TRBD1 (6 bases). CDR1 and CDR2 (germline): MDHEN, SYDVKM. This CDR3 is 16 amino acids long. Trimming cost V 4 bases and J 4 bases, with 17 bases left between them. The CDR3 nucleotides read TGTGCCAGCAGTTCCACAGGGCAGGGGATGAATCAGCCCCAGCATTTT. This sequence encodes CASSSTGQGMNQPQHF. The full variable domain, in which reference TRBV28 and TRBJ1-5 provide the parts outside the CDR3, is DVKVTQSSRYLVKRTGEKVFLECVQDMDHENMFWYRQDPGLGLRLIYFSYDVKMKEKGDIPEGYSVSREKKERFSLILESASTNQTSMYLCASSSTGQGMNQPQHFGDGTRLSIL.

The CDR3 nucleotides are TGTGCCAGTAGTATTACTAGCGGGAACGAGCAGTACTTC. Residues: CASSITSGNEQYF. The J gene is TRBJ2-7, the V gene TRBV19; 10 nucleotides line up with TRBD2. The CDR3 covers 13 residues. V gave up 3 bases and J gave up 5 bases; unmatched junction bases: 1. CDR1 and CDR2 (germline): LNHDA, SQIVND (reference sequence).

This clonotype was observed many times. V and J are TRBV9 and TRBJ2-5, with TRBD1 matching 10 bases. In germline, CDR1 is SGDLS, CDR2 YYNGEE. V was clipped by 4 bases and J by 5 bases; unmatched bases: 8. This CDR3 comprises 15 residues. The CDR3 bases are TGTGCCAGCAGCAACGACAGGGGGCGCGGGGAGACCCAGTACTTC. It translates to CASSNDRGRGETQYF. Looking up the rest from reference TRBV9 and TRBJ2-5 gives the full variable domain: DSGVTQTPKHLITATGQRVTLRCSPRSGDLSVYWYQQSLDQGLQFLIQYYNGEERAKGNILERFSAQQFPDLHSELNLSSLELGDSALYFCASSNDRGRGETQYFGPGTRLLVL.

There are many counts of this clonotype. The chain employs TRBV19 and TRBJ2-7; perhaps TRBD2 as D (6 bases). Looked up from germline, CDR1 is LNHDA and CDR2 is SQIVND (reference sequence). V lost 5 bases to trimming and J lost 0 bases, with 23 bases between them. The CDR3 sequence is 18 residues long. This CDR3 is CASSPQMGTSIRSYEQYF. CDR3 sequence (DNA): TGTGCCAGTAGTCCCCAGATGGGGACTTCTATACGCTCCTACGAGCAGTACTTC.

For the CDR3, the DNA is TGTGCCAGTAGTATAGTTGGGGGAACTTACAATGAGCAGTTCTTC. Protein: CASSIVGGTYNEQFF. The V gene is TRBV19, the J gene TRBJ2-1, with D perhaps TRBD1 or TRBD2 (5 bases each). V lost 1 base and J 4 bases, leaving 11 bases between the germline ends. The CDR3 length is 15 residues. The germline CDR1 and CDR2 sequences are LNHDA and SQIVND (reference sequence).

This clonotype has a handful of counts. The rearrangement uses TRBV7-9 and TRBJ1-2; no clear D. Trimming removed 1 base from V and 0 bases from J, with 12 bases in between. CDR3 length equals 16 residues. Germline V gives CDR1 SEHNR, CDR2 FQNEAQ (reference sequence). Here the CDR3 reads CASSLEVLDANYGYTF. DNA of the CDR3: TGTGCCAGCAGCTTAGAGGTCTTGGATGCTAACTATGGCTACACCTTC.

This clonotype was recorded many times. The genes are TRBV19 and TRBJ2-1; 14 bases agree with TRBD2. The germline V gene encodes CDR1 LNHDA and CDR2 SQIVND (reference sequence). The V segment lost 3 bases and the J segment 3 bases; nucleotides outside the gene matches: 4. The CDR3 is 17 amino acids. This CDR3 is CASSIRLAGGNYNEQFF. The DNA of the CDR3 is TGTGCCAGTAGTATCAGACTAGCGGGAGGGAACTACAATGAGCAGTTCTTC. Drawing the rest from reference TRBV19 and TRBJ2-1, the complete variable domain is DGGITQSPKYLFRKEGQNVTLSCEQNLNHDAMYWYRQDPGQGLRLIYYSQIVNDFQKGDIAEGYSVSREKKESFPLTVTSAQKNPTAFYLCASSIRLAGGNYNEQFFGPGTRLTVL.

This clonotype showed up many times. CDR3 in amino acids: CASSSRVGTDTQYF. DNA for the CDR3: TGTGCCAGCAGTTCGAGAGTGGGGACAGATACGCAGTATTTT. The chain uses TRBV12-3 or TRBV12-4 and TRBJ2-3, with D unclear. The CDR3 has 14 amino acids. V lost 4 bases and J 3 bases, leaving 11 bases between the germline ends.

This clonotype was seen a few times. One end of the junction varies from germline; a read error may be responsible. The chain is built from TRBV7-7 and TRBJ2-2; D gene unclear. This CDR3 is built from 15 residues. Germline CDR1 and CDR2: SSHAT and FNYEAQ (reference sequence). CDR3 nucleotides: TGTGCTAGCAGCCCAAACCAGGCCCCCGCCGGGGAGCTGTTTTTT. This sequence encodes CASSPNQAPAGELFF.

The table lists this clonotype with a few counts. The chain uses TRBV13 and TRBJ1-2; 7 nucleotides line up with TRBD1. The germline V gene encodes CDR1 PRHDT and CDR2 FYEKMQ (reference sequence). This CDR3 has 13 amino acids. The trim removed 5 bases at V and 8 bases at J, leaving 8 bases unmatched. The CDR3 spells CASSIGTARGYTF. The CDR3 bases are TGTGCCAGCAGCATCGGGACAGCGCGGGGCTACACCTTC.

This clonotype was recorded at least ten times. The V and J genes are TRBV28 and TRBJ1-2; 7 positions agree with TRBD1. The CDR3 totals 15 residues. Germline trimming cut 6 bases from V and 6 bases from J; bases unmatched to any gene: 13. Germline V gene lookup returns CDR1 MDHEN and CDR2 SYDVKM. CDR3 nucleotide sequence: TGTGCCAGCAGCATCCTGACAGGGAAAAGAGATGGCTACACCTTC. It codes for CASSILTGKRDGYTF.

This clonotype was detected many times. CDR3 sequence: CASSFHGVSTDTQYF. The DNA of the CDR3 is TGTGCCAGCAGCTTTCACGGGGTTAGCACAGATACGCAGTATTTT. The chain combines TRBV11-2 with TRBJ2-3; perhaps TRBD2 as D (5 bases). Trimming cost V 3 bases and J 0 bases, with 10 bases left between them. Germline loops: CDR1 SGHAT, CDR2 FQNNGV. The CDR3 spans 15 residues.

This clonotype has at least ten counts. V usage is TRBV12-3 or TRBV12-4 and J usage is TRBJ1-1; D uncertain. The CDR3 has 14 amino acids. V lost 6 bases and J lost 2, with 13 bases in between. The CDR3 DNA reads as TGTGCCAGCAGCCCTATTCGGGGTAACACTGAAGCTTTCTTT. Translated, it gives CASSPIRGNTEAFF.